The entry below describes one TCR beta chain. Repertoires were generated with immunoSEQ multiplex PCR, while TCRdb's copy carries only in-frame clones and drops some. This table has 550,000 to 800,000 clones, 70% to 90% appearing once. This record comes from a study of shared T cell receptors in the human thymus. CDR3 size: 15 residues. Germline CDR1 MNHEY, CDR2 SMNVEV (reference sequence). The ends lost 2 bases at V and 1 base at J; junction bases unmatched: 4. These data also featured in a second study, about human thymus T cells. According to that study: Repertoires sampled from thymus and blood appeared biased in V and J gene usage.

The sequence was collected from a girl under two years old with a congenital heart defect. Sequenced material: thymocytes. The chain joins TRBV27 to TRBJ2-7; TRBD2 matches 8 bases. CDR3 residues: CASSLLAGLSYEQYF. CDR3 nucleotides: TGTGCCAGCAGTTTACTAGCGGGTCTTTCCTACGAGCAGTACTTC.